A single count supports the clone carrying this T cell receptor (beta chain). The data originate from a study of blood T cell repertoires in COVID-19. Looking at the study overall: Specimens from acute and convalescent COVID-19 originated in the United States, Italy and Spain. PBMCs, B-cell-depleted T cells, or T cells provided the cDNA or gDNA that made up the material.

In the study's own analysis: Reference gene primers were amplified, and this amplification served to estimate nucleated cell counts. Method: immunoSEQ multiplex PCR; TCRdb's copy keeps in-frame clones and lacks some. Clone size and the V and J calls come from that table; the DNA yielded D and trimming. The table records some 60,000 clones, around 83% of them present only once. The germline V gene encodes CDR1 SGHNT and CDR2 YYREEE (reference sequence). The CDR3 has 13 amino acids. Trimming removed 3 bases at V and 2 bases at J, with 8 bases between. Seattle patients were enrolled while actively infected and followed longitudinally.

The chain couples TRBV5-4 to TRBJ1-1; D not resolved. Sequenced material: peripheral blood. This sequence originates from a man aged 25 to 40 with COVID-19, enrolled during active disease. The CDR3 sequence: CASSWEGNTEAFF. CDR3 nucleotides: TGTGCCAGCAGCTGGGAGGGTAACACTGAAGCTTTCTTT.